This entry is about one T cell receptor beta chain. The germline gives CDR1 SGHDT, CDR2 YYEEEE. The CDR3 sequence is 15 residues long. V lost 4 bases and J lost 10, with 21 bases in between. Assay used: immunoSEQ multiplex PCR; TCRdb lists only in-frame clones, some missing. The repertoire holds a few hundred thousand clones, with 85% to 90% as singletons. This specimen belongs to a study of blood T cell repertoires in COVID-19. This chain links TRBV5-6 with TRBJ2-1; no clear D. Sequencing input: PBMCs or T cells enriched from blood (not recorded which). The origin of this receptor is a man aged 25 to 40 who had been exposed to COVID-19. For the CDR3, the DNA is TGTGCCAGCAGCACATTAGGCCCCGAAATGGAGGAGCAGTTCTTC. Amino acid sequence: CASSTLGPEMEEQFF.